This TCR beta chain appears in the sequencing data of a study of identical twins. Study-level results: Weaker excess sharing between twins was seen in beta out-of-frame sequences. The study found that models underestimated out-of-frame TCR alpha sharing in monozygotic twins. Out-of-frame alpha sequences shared by twins showed excess low generation probability.

Remarks on this clonotype: Its antigen is still unknown.

The authors used template switching to add a universal primer site and gave cDNA unique molecular identifiers. TCRdb reprocessed the 5' RACE reads with MiXCR, giving one entry per CDR3 protein. In the table there are just under 550,000 distinct CDR3 sequences, roughly 15% of which are singletons. The CDR3 contains 14 residues. Trimming took off 4 bases at V and 8 bases at J, with 14 bases between the two ends. This sample also belongs to another study, concerning yellow fever vaccine responses in identical twins.

Sequencing was done on a sample of CD4+ T cells sorted from blood. This clonotype was obtained from a woman under 30 in good health. This chain connects TRBV12-3 or TRBV12-4 to TRBJ1-4; D possibly corresponds to TRBD1 (5 bases). The DNA of the CDR3 is TGTGCCAGCAGTTCCGGCAGGGTCGGAGAAAAACTGTTTTTT. Its translation is CASSSGRVGEKLFF.